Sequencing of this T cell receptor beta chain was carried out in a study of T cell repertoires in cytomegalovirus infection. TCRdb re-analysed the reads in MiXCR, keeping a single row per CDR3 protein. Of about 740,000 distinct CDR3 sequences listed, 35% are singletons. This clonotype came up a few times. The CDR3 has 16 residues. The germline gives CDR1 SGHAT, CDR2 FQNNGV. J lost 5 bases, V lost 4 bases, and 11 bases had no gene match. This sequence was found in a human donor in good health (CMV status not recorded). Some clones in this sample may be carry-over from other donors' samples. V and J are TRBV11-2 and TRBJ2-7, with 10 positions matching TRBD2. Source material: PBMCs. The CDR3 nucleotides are TGTGCCAGCAGCTCGGTAGCGGGAGGCCGTTTCCACGAGCAGTACTTC. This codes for CASSSVAGGRFHEQYF.